This T cell receptor beta chain came from a study of T cell changes during pregnancy in multiple sclerosis. This clone came up a few times. Using immunoSEQ multiplex PCR, the repertoire was profiled, and TCRdb retains in-frame clones only, with some absent. The data contain roughly 35,000 clones, around nine tenths of them singletons. The V gene's germline CDR1 is SNHLY and CDR2 FYNNEI. This CDR3 region has 15 residues. Trimming pared 6 bases from V and 8 bases from J, leaving 20 bases between. The rearrangement uses TRBV2 and TRBJ1-3; D is ambiguous. Here the sequenced sample was CD8+ T cells from peripheral blood mononuclear cells, taken before pregnancy. This TCR came from a female donor with multiple sclerosis, enrolled in a pregnancy study. CDR3 coding DNA: TGTGCCAGCAGGGAGGGCTTCGGGCCTTTAGACACCATATATTTT. This codes for CASREGFGPLDTIYF.